Sequencing of this T cell receptor beta chain was carried out in a study of tumor-infiltrating lymphocytes in primary liver carcinoma. Study overall: Enrolled patients were male and female, aged 30 to 69 years. Measuring about 4.2 to 10 cm across, the tumors were staged as T1-T3 N0M0. General observations from the study: It was in tumors, not blood, that the top-250-clone fraction was significantly higher (p = 0.039). Whereas tumor region pairs overlapped more, tumor-adjacent and tumor-blood pairs overlapped less.

As concerns this clonotype: Antigen: not known.

RNA was extracted from whole blood without cell sorting, alongside germline DNA. The template, approximately 500 ng total RNA, yielded TCR beta cDNA made with a constant-region primer. Library construction for TCR beta comprised three nested multiplex PCR rounds performed with slightly modified ARM-PCR. One entry per CDR3 protein results from TCRdb running MiXCR on the multiplex PCR reads. In the table there are 150,000 to 200,000 distinct CDR3 sequences, 60% of which are singletons. The receptor was derived from a man between 40 and 49 years old with primary liver carcinoma and hepatitis B virus infection. The sample consisted of peripheral blood.

CDR3 region: CASGSVAGSVDEQFF. CDR3 DNA sequence: TGTGCCAGCGGGTCTGTAGCGGGGTCCGTAGATGAGCAGTTCTTC. The V call is TRBV11-2, the J call TRBJ2-1; 8 bases are shared with TRBD2. Germline values: CDR1 SGHAT, CDR2 FQNNGV. The ends lost 8 bases at V and 8 bases at J; junction bases unmatched: 14. This CDR3 has 15 residues.